Reported below is one TCR beta chain. This specimen belongs to a study of blood T cell repertoires in COVID-19. This CDR3 contains 14 residues. With V trimmed by 3 bases and J by 4 bases, 4 bases remained unmatched. The germline gives CDR1 LNHNV, CDR2 YYDKDF (reference sequence). Original methodology: Amplification from reference gene primers served as the basis for estimated nucleated cell counts. Using immunoSEQ multiplex PCR, the repertoire was profiled, and TCRdb retains in-frame clones only, with some absent. The DNA gave D and trimming, while V, J and clone size come from that table. The sample holds approximately 75,000 clones, about 93% seen once.

Sequencing input: peripheral blood. The receptor was derived from a human donor in a cohort sampled during active COVID-19. This rearrangement joins TRBV15 to TRBJ2-7; 9 nucleotides agree with TRBD1. The CDR3 sequence: CATSRDRGTYEQYF. Here the CDR3 DNA reads TGTGCCACCAGCAGGGACAGGGGTACGTACGAGCAGTACTTC.